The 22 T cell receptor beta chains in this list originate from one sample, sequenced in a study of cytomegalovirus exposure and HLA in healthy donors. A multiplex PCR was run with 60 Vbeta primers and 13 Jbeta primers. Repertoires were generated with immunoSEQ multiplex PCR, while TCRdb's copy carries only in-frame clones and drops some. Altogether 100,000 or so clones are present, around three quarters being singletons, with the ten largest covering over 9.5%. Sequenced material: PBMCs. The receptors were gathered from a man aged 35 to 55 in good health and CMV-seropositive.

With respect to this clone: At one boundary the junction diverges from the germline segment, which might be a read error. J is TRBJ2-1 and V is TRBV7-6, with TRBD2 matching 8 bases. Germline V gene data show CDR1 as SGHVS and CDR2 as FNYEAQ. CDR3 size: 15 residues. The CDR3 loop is CASSLSGAAYNEQFF. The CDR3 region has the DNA TGTGCTAGCAGCCTTAGCGGGGCAGCCTACAATGAGCAGTTCTTC.

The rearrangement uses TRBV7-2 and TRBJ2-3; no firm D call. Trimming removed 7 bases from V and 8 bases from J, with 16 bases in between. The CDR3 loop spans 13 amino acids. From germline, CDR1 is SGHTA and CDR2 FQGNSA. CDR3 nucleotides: TGTGCCAGCACCGCCCCCCCCCGCGGTACGCAGTATTTT. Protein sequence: CASTAPPRGTQYF.

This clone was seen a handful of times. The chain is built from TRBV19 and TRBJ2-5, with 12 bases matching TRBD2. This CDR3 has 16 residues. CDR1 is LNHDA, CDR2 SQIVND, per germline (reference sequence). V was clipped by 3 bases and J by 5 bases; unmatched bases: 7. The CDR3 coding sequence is TGTGCCAGTAGTATTGTACTAGCGGGGGGAGGGGAGACCCAGTACTTC. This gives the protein CASSIVLAGGGETQYF.

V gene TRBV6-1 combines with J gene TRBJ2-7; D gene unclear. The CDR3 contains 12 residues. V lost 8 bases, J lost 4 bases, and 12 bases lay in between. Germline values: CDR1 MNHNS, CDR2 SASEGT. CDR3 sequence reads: CASCTVTYEQYF. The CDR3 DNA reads TGTGCCAGCTGTACAGTTACTTACGAGCAGTACTTC.

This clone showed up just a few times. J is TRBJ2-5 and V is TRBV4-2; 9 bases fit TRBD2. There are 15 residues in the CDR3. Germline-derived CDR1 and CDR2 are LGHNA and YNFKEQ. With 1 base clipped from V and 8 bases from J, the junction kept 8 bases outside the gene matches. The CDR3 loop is CASSQGTSEAATQYF. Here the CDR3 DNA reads TGTGCCAGCAGCCAAGGGACTAGCGAGGCAGCCACCCAGTACTTC.

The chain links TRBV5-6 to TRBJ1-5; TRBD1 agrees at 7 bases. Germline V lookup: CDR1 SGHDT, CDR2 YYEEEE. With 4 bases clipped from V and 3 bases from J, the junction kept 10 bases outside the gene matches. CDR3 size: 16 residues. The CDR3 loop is CASSMNGDSPNQPQHF. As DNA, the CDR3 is TGTGCCAGCAGCATGAACGGGGACAGCCCCAATCAGCCCCAGCATTTT.

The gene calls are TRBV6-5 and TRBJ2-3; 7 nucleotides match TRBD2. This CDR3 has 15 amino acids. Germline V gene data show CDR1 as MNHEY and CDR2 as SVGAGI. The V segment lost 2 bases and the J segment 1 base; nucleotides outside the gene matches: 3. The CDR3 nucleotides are TGTGCCAGCAGTTACGGGGGGGGTCGCACAGATACGCAGTATTTT. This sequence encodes CASSYGGGRTDTQYF.

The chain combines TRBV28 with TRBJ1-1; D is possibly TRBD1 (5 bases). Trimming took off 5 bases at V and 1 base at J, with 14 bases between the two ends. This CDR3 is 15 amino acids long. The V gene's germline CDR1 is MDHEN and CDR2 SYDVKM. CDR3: CASSPHRQTNTEAFF. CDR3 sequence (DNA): TGTGCCAGCAGTCCCCACCGACAGACGAACACTGAAGCTTTCTTT. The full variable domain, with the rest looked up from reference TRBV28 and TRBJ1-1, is DVKVTQSSRYLVKRTGEKVFLECVQDMDHENMFWYRQDPGLGLRLIYFSYDVKMKEKGDIPEGYSVSREKKERFSLILESASTNQTSMYLCASSPHRQTNTEAFFGQGTRLTVV.

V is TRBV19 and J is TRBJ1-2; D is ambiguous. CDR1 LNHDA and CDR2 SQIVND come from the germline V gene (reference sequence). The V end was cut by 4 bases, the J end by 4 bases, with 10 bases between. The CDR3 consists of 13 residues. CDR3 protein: CASSTPPGYGYTF. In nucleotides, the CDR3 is TGTGCCAGTAGTACCCCCCCGGGCTATGGCTACACCTTC.

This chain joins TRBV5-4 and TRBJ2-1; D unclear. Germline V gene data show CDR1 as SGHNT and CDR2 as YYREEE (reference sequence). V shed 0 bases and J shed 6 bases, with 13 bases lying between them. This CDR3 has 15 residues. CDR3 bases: TGTGCCAGCAGCTTGGTATCGGTAGCAATCAATGAGCAGTTCTTC. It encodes CASSLVSVAINEQFF.

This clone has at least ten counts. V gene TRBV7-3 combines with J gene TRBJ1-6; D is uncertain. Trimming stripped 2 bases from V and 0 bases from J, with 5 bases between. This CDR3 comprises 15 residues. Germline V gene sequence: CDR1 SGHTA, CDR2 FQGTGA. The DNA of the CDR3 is TGTGCCAGCAGCTTAGGGAGCTCCTATAATTCACCCCTCCACTTT. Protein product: CASSLGSSYNSPLHF.

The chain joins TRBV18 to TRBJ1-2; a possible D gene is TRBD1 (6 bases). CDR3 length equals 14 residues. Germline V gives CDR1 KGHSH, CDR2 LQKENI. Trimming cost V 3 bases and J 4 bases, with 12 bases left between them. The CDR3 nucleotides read TGTGCCAGCTCACCGGAAATGGACAGCTATGGCTACACCTTC. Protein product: CASSPEMDSYGYTF.

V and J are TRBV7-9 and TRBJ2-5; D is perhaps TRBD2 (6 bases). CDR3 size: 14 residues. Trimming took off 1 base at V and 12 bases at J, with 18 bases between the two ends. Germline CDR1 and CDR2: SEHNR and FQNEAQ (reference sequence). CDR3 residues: CASSLEGLMTVKYF. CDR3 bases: TGTGCCAGCAGCTTAGAGGGACTGATGACAGTTAAGTACTTC.

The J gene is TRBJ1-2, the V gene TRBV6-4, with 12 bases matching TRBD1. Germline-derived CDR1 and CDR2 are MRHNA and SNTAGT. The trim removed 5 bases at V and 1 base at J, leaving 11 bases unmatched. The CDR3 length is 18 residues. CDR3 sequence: CASSRYGTGGAGNYGYTF. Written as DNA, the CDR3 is TGTGCCAGCAGTCGGTACGGGACAGGGGGCGCGGGTAACTATGGCTACACCTTC.

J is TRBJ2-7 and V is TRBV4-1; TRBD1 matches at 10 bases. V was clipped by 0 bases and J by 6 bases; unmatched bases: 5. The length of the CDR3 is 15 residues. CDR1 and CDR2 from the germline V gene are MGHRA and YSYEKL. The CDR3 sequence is CASSQDRGQGSEQYF. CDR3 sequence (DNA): TGCGCCAGCAGCCAAGACAGGGGACAGGGGTCCGAGCAGTACTTC.

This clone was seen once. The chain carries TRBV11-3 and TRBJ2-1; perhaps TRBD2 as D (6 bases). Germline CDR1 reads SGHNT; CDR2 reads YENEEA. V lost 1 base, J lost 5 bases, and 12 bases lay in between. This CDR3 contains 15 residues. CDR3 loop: CASSLAGDTNNEQFF. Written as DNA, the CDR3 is TGTGCCAGCAGCTTAGCGGGGGATACCAACAATGAGCAGTTCTTC.

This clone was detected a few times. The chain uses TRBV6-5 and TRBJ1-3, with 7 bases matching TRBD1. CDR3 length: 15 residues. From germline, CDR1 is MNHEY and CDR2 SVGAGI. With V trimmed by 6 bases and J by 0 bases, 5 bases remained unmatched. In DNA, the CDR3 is TGTGCCAGCAGGCTCCGGGACAGCTCTGGAAACACCATATATTTT. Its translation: CASRLRDSSGNTIYF.

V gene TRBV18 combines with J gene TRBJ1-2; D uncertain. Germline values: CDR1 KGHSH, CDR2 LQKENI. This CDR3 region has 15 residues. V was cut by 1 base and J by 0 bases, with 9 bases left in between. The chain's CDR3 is CASSPRESANYGYTF. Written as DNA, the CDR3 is TGTGCCAGCTCACCACGTGAATCAGCTAACTATGGCTACACCTTC.

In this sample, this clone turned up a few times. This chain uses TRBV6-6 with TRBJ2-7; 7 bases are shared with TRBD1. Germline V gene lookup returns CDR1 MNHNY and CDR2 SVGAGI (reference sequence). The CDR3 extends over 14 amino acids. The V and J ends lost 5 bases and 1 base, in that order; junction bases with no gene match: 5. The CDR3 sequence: CASSVRDRSYEQYF. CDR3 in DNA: TGTGCCAGCAGTGTCCGGGACAGATCCTACGAGCAGTACTTC.

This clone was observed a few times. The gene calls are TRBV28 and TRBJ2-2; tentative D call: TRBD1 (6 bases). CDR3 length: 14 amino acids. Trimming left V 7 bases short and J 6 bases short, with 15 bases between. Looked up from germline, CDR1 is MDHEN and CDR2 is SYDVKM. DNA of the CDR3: TGTGCCAGCATCGCGCAGGGGAGATCCGGGGAGCTGTTTTTT. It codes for CASIAQGRSGELFF.

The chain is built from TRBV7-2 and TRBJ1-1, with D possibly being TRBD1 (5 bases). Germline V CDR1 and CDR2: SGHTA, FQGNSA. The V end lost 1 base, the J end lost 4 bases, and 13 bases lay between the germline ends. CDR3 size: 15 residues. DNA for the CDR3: TGTGCCAGCAGCTTAGAGAGGGGAGGGGTCACTGAAGCTTTCTTT. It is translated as CASSLERGGVTEAFF.

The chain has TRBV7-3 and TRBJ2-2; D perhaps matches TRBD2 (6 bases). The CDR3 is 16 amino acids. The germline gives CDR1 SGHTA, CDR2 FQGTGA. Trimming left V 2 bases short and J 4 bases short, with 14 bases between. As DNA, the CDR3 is TGTGCCAGCAGCTTAGTCGGCGGGGTGGGCACCGGGGAGCTGTTTTTT. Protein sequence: CASSLVGGVGTGELFF.